This is a list of T cell receptor beta chains from one sample in a study of shared clonotypes between healthy human individuals. Measured with immunoSEQ multiplex PCR; TCRdb has only the in-frame clones, and not every one. The table records roughly 410,000 clones, approximately 96% of them present only once. The material sequenced was memory CD8+ T cells sorted from blood. These receptors originate from a man aged 25-40 years in good health. Both conserved end residues are part of each CDR3.

TRBV27	TRBJ1-5	13	CASSYREGQPQHF
TRBV20-1	TRBJ1-2	11	CSARHLYGYTF
TRBV19	TRBJ1-5	12	CASPGDDQPQHF
TRBV15	TRBJ1-2	14	CATSREGQGAGYTF
TRBV25-1	TRBJ2-1	15	CASRSTSGNHNEQFF
TRBV30	TRBJ2-7	13	CAWSVATGAEQYF
TRBV12-5	TRBJ1-4	18	CASASRFPHLTGNEKLFF
TRBV5-4	TRBJ2-3	14	CASSQGQNTDTQYF
TRBV28	TRBJ2-2	13	CASTALNTGELFF
TRBV9	TRBJ2-7	14	CASSGLAGSYEQYF
TRBV5-5	TRBJ2-7	15	CASSLFPGGPGEQYF
TRBV19	TRBJ2-2	14	CASSRLGDTGELFF
TRBV28	TRBJ2-7	16	CASSLWAGGPYYEQYF
TRBV28	TRBJ2-3	12	CASSPLRDTQYF
TRBV5-4	TRBJ2-7	19	CASSLDGRRELLGSYEQYF
TRBV10-3	TRBJ1-3	15	CAISLEGQSGNTIYF
TRBV15	TRBJ2-1	18	CATSRDPSGRVFYNEQFF
TRBV28	TRBJ2-1	12	CASSLMRKEQFF
TRBV4-2	TRBJ2-1	15	CASSQETGTYNEQFF
TRBV25-1	TRBJ2-7	14	CASTGPGGSYEQYF
TRBV9	TRBJ2-7	16	CASSPELAGSFYEQYF
TRBV5-1	TRBJ1-1	15	CASSSLRGASTEAFF
TRBV4-1	TRBJ2-1	15	CASSHAQSSYNEQFF
TRBV5-1	TRBJ1-3	14	CASRGLESGNTIYF
TRBV5-1	TRBJ2-3	14	CASSLARNSDTQYF
TRBV7-2	TRBJ2-2	14	CASSLALGNGELFF
TRBV11-1	TRBJ2-1	15	CASSLTGGSGNEQFF
TRBV5-4	TRBJ1-3	17	CASSLDGRGISGNTIYF
TRBV27	TRBJ2-1	14	CASSPSRFYNEQFF
TRBV2	TRBJ2-7	11	CASTKPQEQYF
TRBV7-2	TRBJ2-1	12	CASISGYNEQFF
TRBV27	TRBJ2-7	15	CASSSNQRAFREQYF
TRBV4-1	TRBJ2-7	14	CASSPELSSYEQYF
TRBV6-5	TRBJ1-5	15	CASSYKGAGSQPQHF
TRBV28	TRBJ1-1	15	CASSSGGSGNTEAFF
TRBV5-6	TRBJ2-1	18	CASNGDLLLAGGINEQFF
TRBV2	TRBJ2-1	16	CASSEARLGEGDEQFF
TRBV7-2	TRBJ2-1	16	CASSFPAGGSYNEQFF
TRBV29-1	TRBJ2-3	12	CSVERPGDTQYF
TRBV7-9	TRBJ1-2	17	CASSSLNIVVYGDGYTF
TRBV6-9	TRBJ2-7	18	CASPNRDRAVSGRSEQYF
TRBV4-2	TRBJ2-3	17	CASSQDFGSGGTDTQYF
TRBV30	TRBJ2-3	13	CAWTSFDTDTQYF
TRBV6-5	TRBJ2-1	15	CASSHLAGGNNEQFF
TRBV5-1	TRBJ1-2	15	CASSFGTTPNYGYTF
TRBV6-5	TRBJ2-7	14	CASSRALPSYEQYF
TRBV15	TRBJ2-5	14	CATSRIIGEETQYF
TRBV6-5	TRBJ1-5	15	CASSYGPSSNQPQHF
TRBV28	TRBJ2-1	15	CASSFGGVSYNEQFF
TRBV7-6	TRBJ2-7	13	CASSLGNLYEQYF
TRBV10-3	TRBJ2-2	16	CAISESAIERPGELFF
TRBV5-4	TRBJ1-4	13	CASSLGGDEKLFF
TRBV9	TRBJ2-7	15	CASSVGGGTTYEQYF
TRBV11-2	TRBJ2-1	18	CASSSSYGTPGSYNEQFF
TRBV25-1	TRBJ2-2	16	CASSPRGSGSPGELFF